This T cell receptor beta chain was retrieved from a study of T cells in Graves' hyperthyroidism and ophthalmopathy. Study details: Peripheral blood was collected at initial diagnosis, before any treatment.

RNA transcripts gave rise to amplified TCR beta CDR3 regions. TCR CDR3 regions were first amplified by RT-PCR with HTBI primers. One entry per CDR3 protein, called by TCRdb with MiXCR from the multiplex PCR reads. The table records 350,000 or so distinct CDR3 sequences, roughly a sixth of them present only once. In its sample, this clonotype was seen many times. The sequenced sample was blood. The TCR originated in a woman younger than 45 with Graves' hyperthyroidism that later progressed to Graves' ophthalmopathy.

The CDR3 protein is CASSQTSGTGSEQYF. The CDR3 DNA reads TGTGCCAGCAGTCAAACCTCCGGGACAGGGTCCGAGCAGTACTTC. The chain is built from TRBV2 and TRBJ2-7; 9 nucleotides align to TRBD1. The CDR3 has 15 amino acids. CDR1 and CDR2 (germline): SNHLY, FYNNEI. Trimming cost V 5 bases and J 6 bases; bases outside gene matches: 11.